This is a list of T cell receptor beta chains from one sample in a study of human T cells and chemical hapten exposure. TCRdb re-called the RACE reads through MiXCR, storing one row per CDR3 protein. The data hold 150,000 to 200,000 distinct CDR3 sequences, with 20% to 25% observed a single time. This sample comprised whole blood, obtained in connection with sensitization to the hapten diphenylcyclopropenone (DPC). The receptors were gathered from a woman between 45 and 65 years old with alopecia areata. Some clones in this sample may be carry-over from other donors' samples. Both conserved end residues are part of each CDR3. The order of the fields is V gene, D gene, J gene, clone size, CDR3 protein, CDR3 DNA. The D gene is left open where the match is weak. The listing skips clone size in some rows; elsewhere it reads once, few, many or a size class.

v_gene: TRBV29-1; d_gene: NA; j_gene: TRBJ1-2; abundance: few; CDR3aa: CSVGGGLYYGYTF; CDR3nt: TGCAGCGTCGGGGGCGGACTATACTATGGCTACACCTTC
v_gene: TRBV5-1; d_gene: NA; j_gene: TRBJ2-7; abundance: many; CDR3aa: CASSLQAQYEQYF; CDR3nt: TGCGCCAGCAGCTTGCAGGCCCAATACGAGCAGTACTTC
v_gene: TRBV18; d_gene: NA; j_gene: TRBJ1-2; abundance: NA; CDR3aa: CASSPLGRFNYGYTF; CDR3nt: TGTGCCAGCTCACCACTTGGACGGTTCAACTATGGCTACACCTTC
v_gene: TRBV21-1; d_gene: NA; j_gene: TRBJ2-6; abundance: few; CDR3aa: CASTRQGPLSGANVLTF; CDR3nt: TGTGCCAGCACTCGGCAGGGTCCCCTCTCTGGGGCCAACGTCCTGACTTTC
v_gene: TRBV2; d_gene: NA; j_gene: TRBJ2-5; abundance: NA; CDR3aa: CASSEFQGGTQYF; CDR3nt: TGTGCCAGCAGTGAATTTCAGGGTGGGACCCAGTACTTC
v_gene: TRBV3-1; d_gene: TRBD2; j_gene: TRBJ2-1; abundance: few; CDR3aa: CASSASLAGGVNEQFF; CDR3nt: TGTGCCAGCAGCGCTTCTCTAGCGGGAGGAGTTAATGAGCAGTTCTTC
v_gene: TRBV5-1; d_gene: NA; j_gene: TRBJ1-1; abundance: NA; CDR3aa: CASSPPGGRMGTEAFF; CDR3nt: TGCGCCAGCAGCCCCCCTGGGGGCAGGATGGGAACTGAAGCTTTCTTT
v_gene: TRBV28; d_gene: NA; j_gene: TRBJ2-1; abundance: NA; CDR3aa: CASSSREINNEQFF; CDR3nt: TGTGCCAGCAGTTCCCGGGAGATCAACAATGAGCAGTTCTTC
v_gene: TRBV20-1; d_gene: TRBD1; j_gene: TRBJ1-2; abundance: few; CDR3aa: CSARSDRERDGYTF; CDR3nt: TGCAGTGCTAGGTCGGACAGGGAGAGGGATGGCTACACCTTC
v_gene: TRBV7-8; d_gene: NA; j_gene: TRBJ2-3; abundance: NA; CDR3aa: CASSPPGPRGDTQYF; CDR3nt: TGTGCCAGCAGTCCGCCGGGACCAAGGGGAGATACGCAGTATTTT
v_gene: TRBV10-3; d_gene: NA; j_gene: TRBJ2-2; abundance: NA; CDR3aa: CAISLTPNTGELFF; CDR3nt: TGTGCCATCAGCTTAACACCGAACACCGGGGAGCTGTTTTTT
v_gene: TRBV6-5; d_gene: NA; j_gene: TRBJ2-1; abundance: NA; CDR3aa: CASSYASYNEQFF; CDR3nt: TGTGCCAGCAGTTATGCCTCGTACAATGAGCAGTTCTTC
v_gene: TRBV29-1; d_gene: TRBD1; j_gene: TRBJ2-7; abundance: few; CDR3aa: CSVGDRAGEQYF; CDR3nt: TGCAGCGTTGGGGACAGGGCGGGCGAGCAGTACTTC
v_gene: TRBV12-3/TRBV12-4; d_gene: NA; j_gene: TRBJ2-7; abundance: NA; CDR3aa: CASSFFARRIEQYF; CDR3nt: TGTGCCAGCAGTTTTTTCGCTAGGAGGATCGAGCAGTACTTC
v_gene: TRBV6-4; d_gene: TRBD2; j_gene: TRBJ2-7; abundance: few; CDR3aa: CASRLAGGCYEQYF; CDR3nt: TGTGCCAGCAGGCTAGCGGGAGGATGCTACGAGCAGTACTTC
v_gene: TRBV5-5; d_gene: TRBD1; j_gene: TRBJ2-1; abundance: few; CDR3aa: CASSKRQGRDEQFF; CDR3nt: TGTGCCAGCAGCAAGAGACAGGGTAGGGATGAGCAGTTCTTC
v_gene: TRBV20-1; d_gene: NA; j_gene: TRBJ1-1; abundance: NA; CDR3aa: CSARGPQNTEAFF; CDR3nt: TGCAGTGCTAGAGGCCCGCAGAACACTGAAGCTTTCTTT
v_gene: TRBV5-1; d_gene: NA; j_gene: TRBJ2-1; abundance: few; CDR3aa: CASSRELGRPSPEQFF; CDR3nt: TGCGCCAGCAGCCGGGAATTGGGACGGCCGTCTCCTGAGCAGTTCTTC
v_gene: TRBV5-8; d_gene: NA; j_gene: TRBJ2-1; abundance: few; CDR3aa: CASGHRNEQFF; CDR3nt: TGTGCCAGCGGACATAGGAATGAGCAGTTCTTC
v_gene: TRBV29-1; d_gene: NA; j_gene: TRBJ2-5; abundance: once; CDR3aa: CSALSGQETQYF; CDR3nt: TGCAGCGCTCTGAGCGGCCAAGAGACCCAGTACTTC
v_gene: TRBV5-7; d_gene: NA; j_gene: TRBJ2-3; abundance: few; CDR3aa: CASSPQDSKGGFRWDTQYF; CDR3nt: TGTGCCAGCAGCCCTCAGGACAGCAAGGGAGGGTTTCGTTGGGATACGCAGTATTTT
v_gene: TRBV29-1; d_gene: NA; j_gene: TRBJ2-5; abundance: NA; CDR3aa: CSVSKGRLGLETQYF; CDR3nt: TGCAGCGTTAGTAAGGGACGGCTAGGTCTGGAGACCCAGTACTTC
v_gene: TRBV6-5; d_gene: TRBD1; j_gene: TRBJ1-5; abundance: few; CDR3aa: CASREQGANQPQHF; CDR3nt: TGTGCCAGCAGGGAACAGGGGGCCAATCAGCCCCAGCATTTT
v_gene: TRBV5-1; d_gene: NA; j_gene: TRBJ1-1; abundance: NA; CDR3aa: CASSLVGPEAFF; CDR3nt: TGCGCCAGCAGCTTGGTAGGGCCCGAAGCTTTCTTT
v_gene: TRBV6-5; d_gene: TRBD1; j_gene: TRBJ2-7; abundance: NA; CDR3aa: CASSSHITGGIVEQYF; CDR3nt: TGTGCCAGCAGTTCCCACATTACAGGGGGGATCGTCGAGCAGTACTTC
v_gene: TRBV27; d_gene: NA; j_gene: TRBJ1-6; abundance: few; CDR3aa: CASSLSWGNSPLHF; CDR3nt: TGTGCCAGCAGTTTATCGTGGGGGAACTCACCCCTCCACTTT
v_gene: TRBV10-1; d_gene: TRBD2; j_gene: TRBJ2-4; abundance: many; CDR3aa: CASSRTSLNPQYF; CDR3nt: TGCGCCAGCAGCCGGACTAGTCTAAACCCGCAGTACTTC
v_gene: TRBV3-1; d_gene: NA; j_gene: TRBJ2-7; abundance: NA; CDR3aa: CASSPETGGPPYGNEQYF; CDR3nt: TGTGCCAGCAGCCCCGAGACGGGGGGCCCTCCTTACGGGAACGAGCAGTACTTC
v_gene: TRBV5-6; d_gene: NA; j_gene: TRBJ2-5; abundance: NA; CDR3aa: CASSLVSQETQYF; CDR3nt: TGTGCCAGCAGCTTGGTCTCCCAAGAGACCCAGTACTTC
v_gene: TRBV7-6; d_gene: TRBD2; j_gene: TRBJ2-1; abundance: few; CDR3aa: CASSLLTSGAPYNEQFF; CDR3nt: TGTGCCAGCAGCTTACTAACTAGCGGGGCTCCCTACAATGAGCAGTTCTTC
v_gene: TRBV7-2; d_gene: NA; j_gene: TRBJ2-1; abundance: NA; CDR3aa: CASSLVFMDSEQFF; CDR3nt: TGTGCCAGCAGCTTAGTGTTTATGGACTCTGAGCAGTTCTTC
v_gene: TRBV4-2; d_gene: TRBD2; j_gene: TRBJ2-3; abundance: few; CDR3aa: CASSQVTSGTTDTQYF; CDR3nt: TGTGCCAGCAGCCAAGTAACTAGCGGGACAACAGATACGCAGTATTTT
v_gene: TRBV20-1; d_gene: NA; j_gene: TRBJ2-5; abundance: NA; CDR3aa: CSATGIQTQYF; CDR3nt: TGCAGTGCTACAGGGATACAGACCCAGTACTTC
v_gene: TRBV7-2; d_gene: TRBD1; j_gene: TRBJ1-5; abundance: NA; CDR3aa: CASSSRQGKQPQHF; CDR3nt: TGTGCCAGCAGCTCAAGACAGGGAAAACAGCCCCAGCATTTT
v_gene: TRBV7-8; d_gene: TRBD1; j_gene: TRBJ1-1; abundance: NA; CDR3aa: CASSLDRGRAEAFF; CDR3nt: TGTGCCAGCAGTCTCGACAGGGGCAGAGCTGAAGCTTTCTTT
v_gene: TRBV6-6; d_gene: TRBD1; j_gene: TRBJ1-4; abundance: few; CDR3aa: CASRPPTGGIEKLFF; CDR3nt: TGTGCCAGCAGACCCCCGACAGGGGGCATTGAAAAACTGTTTTTT
v_gene: TRBV20-1; d_gene: TRBD2; j_gene: TRBJ2-1; abundance: NA; CDR3aa: CSASGLAASYNEQFF; CDR3nt: TGCAGTGCTAGTGGACTAGCGGCCTCCTACAATGAGCAGTTCTTC
v_gene: TRBV20-1; d_gene: NA; j_gene: TRBJ1-6; abundance: many; CDR3aa: CSASRGNNSPLHF; CDR3nt: TGCAGTGCTAGCCGAGGGAATAATTCACCCCTCCACTTT
v_gene: TRBV2; d_gene: TRBD2; j_gene: TRBJ2-1; abundance: NA; CDR3aa: CASRAGTSGYNEQFF; CDR3nt: TGTGCCAGCAGAGCCGGGACTAGCGGCTACAATGAGCAGTTCTTC
v_gene: TRBV10-2; d_gene: NA; j_gene: TRBJ2-3; abundance: NA; CDR3aa: CASFGLNFTDTQYF; CDR3nt: TGCGCCAGTTTCGGACTGAATTTCACAGATACGCAGTATTTT
v_gene: TRBV20-1; d_gene: NA; j_gene: TRBJ1-2; abundance: NA; CDR3aa: CSAQEEIYGYTF; CDR3nt: TGCAGTGCTCAGGAGGAGATTTATGGCTACACCTTC
v_gene: TRBV3-1; d_gene: TRBD2; j_gene: TRBJ2-5; abundance: NA; CDR3aa: CASSQEPPLAGGSETQYF; CDR3nt: TGTGCCAGCAGCCAAGAACCCCCTTTGGCGGGAGGTAGTGAGACCCAGTACTTC
v_gene: TRBV29-1; d_gene: NA; j_gene: TRBJ2-3; abundance: NA; CDR3aa: CSVVVARSTDTQYF; CDR3nt: TGCAGCGTTGTGGTGGCCAGGAGCACAGATACGCAGTATTTT
v_gene: TRBV7-2; d_gene: TRBD1; j_gene: TRBJ1-5; abundance: NA; CDR3aa: CASSLGIGQGNQPQHF; CDR3nt: TGTGCCAGCAGCTTAGGGATAGGACAGGGTAATCAGCCCCAGCATTTT
v_gene: TRBV6-5; d_gene: NA; j_gene: TRBJ1-1; abundance: few; CDR3aa: CASRTGVGTEAFF; CDR3nt: TGTGCCAGCAGGACAGGAGTGGGCACTGAAGCTTTCTTT